Sequencing of this TCR beta chain was carried out in a study of vaccination and CD4 T cells after COVID-19. Study overall: Overlapping spike peptides from SARS-CoV-2, HCoV-NL63, HCoV-OC43 and HCoV-229E served to stimulate the cells.

Treatment noted: roughly 10-day PBMC culture with coronavirus spike peptide pools or control peptides (ViraFEST assay). As concerns this clonotype: The target antigen is unknown.

CDR3 length: 15 amino acids. The germline V gene encodes CDR1 MNHEY and CDR2 SMNVEV (reference sequence). Trimming left V 4 bases short and J 0 bases short, with 10 bases between. Cultured CD4+ T-cell DNA underwent Oncomine TCR Beta short-read sequencing. TCRdb re-called the PCR reads with MiXCR, one entry per CDR3 protein. The sample yields 15,000 or so distinct CDR3 sequences, less than 25% seen once. Study-wide findings and caveats: Convalescent patients had a median about 90% of post-vaccine SARS-CoV-2-reactive clones that were detected only after vaccination, not before it.

The TCR was taken from a human donor who received a COVID-19 vaccine. Sequenced material: CD4+ T cells from blood, cultured in vitro, taken before SARS-CoV-2 vaccination. This rearrangement joins TRBV27 to TRBJ1-5; the D is unclear. For the CDR3, the DNA is TGTGCCAGCAGTTCTGGGCTCTATAGCAATCAGCCCCAGCATTTT. Translating it yields CASSSGLYSNQPQHF.